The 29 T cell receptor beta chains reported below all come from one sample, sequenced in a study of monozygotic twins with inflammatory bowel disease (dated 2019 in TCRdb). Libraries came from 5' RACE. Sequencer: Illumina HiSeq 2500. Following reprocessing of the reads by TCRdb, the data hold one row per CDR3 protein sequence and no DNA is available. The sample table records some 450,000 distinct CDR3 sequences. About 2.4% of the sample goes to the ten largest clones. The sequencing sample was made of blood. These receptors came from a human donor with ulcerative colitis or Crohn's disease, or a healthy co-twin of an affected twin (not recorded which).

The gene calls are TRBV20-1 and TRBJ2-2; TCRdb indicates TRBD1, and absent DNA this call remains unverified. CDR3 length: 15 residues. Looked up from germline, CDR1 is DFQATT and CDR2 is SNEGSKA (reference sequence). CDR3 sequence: CSAREDSGNTGELFF.

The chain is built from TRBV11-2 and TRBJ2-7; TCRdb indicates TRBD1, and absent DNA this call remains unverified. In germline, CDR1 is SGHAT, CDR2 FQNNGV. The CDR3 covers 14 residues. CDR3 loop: CASSARQGKYEQYF.

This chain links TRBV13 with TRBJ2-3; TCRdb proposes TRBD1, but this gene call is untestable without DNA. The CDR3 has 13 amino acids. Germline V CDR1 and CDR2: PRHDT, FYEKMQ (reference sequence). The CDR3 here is CASKGGSTDTQYF.

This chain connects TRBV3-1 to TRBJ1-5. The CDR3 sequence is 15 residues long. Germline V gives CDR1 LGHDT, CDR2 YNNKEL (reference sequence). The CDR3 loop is CASSQGGGNNQPQHF.

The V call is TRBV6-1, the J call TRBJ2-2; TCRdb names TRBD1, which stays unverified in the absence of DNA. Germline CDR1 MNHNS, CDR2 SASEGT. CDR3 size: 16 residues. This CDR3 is CASREQGALGTGELFF.

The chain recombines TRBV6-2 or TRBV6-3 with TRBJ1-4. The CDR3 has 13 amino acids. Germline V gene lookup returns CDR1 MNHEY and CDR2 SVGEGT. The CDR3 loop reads CASAGPFGEKLFF.

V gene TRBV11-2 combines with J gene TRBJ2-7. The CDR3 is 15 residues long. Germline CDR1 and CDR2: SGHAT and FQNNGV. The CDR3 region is CASSLVGGFSYEQYF.

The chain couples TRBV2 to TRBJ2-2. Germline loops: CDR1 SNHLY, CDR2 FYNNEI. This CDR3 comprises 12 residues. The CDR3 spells CATNADTGELFF. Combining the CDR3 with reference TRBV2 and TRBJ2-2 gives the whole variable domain EPEVTQTPSHQVTQMGQEVILRCVPISNHLYFYWYRQILGQKVEFLVSFYNNEISEKSEIFDDQFSVERPDGSNFTLKIRSTKLEDSAMYFCATNADTGELFFGEGSRLTVL.

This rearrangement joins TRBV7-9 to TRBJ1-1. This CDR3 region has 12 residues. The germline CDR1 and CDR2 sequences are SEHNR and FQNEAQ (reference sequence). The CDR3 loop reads CASSLVRQLVFF.

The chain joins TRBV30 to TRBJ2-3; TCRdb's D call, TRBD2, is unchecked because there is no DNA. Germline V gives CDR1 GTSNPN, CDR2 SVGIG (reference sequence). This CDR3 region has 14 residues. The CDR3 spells CAWSGGASTDTQYF.

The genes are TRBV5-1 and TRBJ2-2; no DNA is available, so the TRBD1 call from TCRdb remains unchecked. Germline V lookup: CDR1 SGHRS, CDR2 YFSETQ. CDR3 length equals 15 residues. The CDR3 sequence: CASSFGGLGTGELFF.

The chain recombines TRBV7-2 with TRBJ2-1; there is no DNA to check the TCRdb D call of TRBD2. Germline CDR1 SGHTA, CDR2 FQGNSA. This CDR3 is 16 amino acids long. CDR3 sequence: CASSASGVAPYNEQFF.

The CDR3 protein is CASSLRTVEAFF. V and J are TRBV7-9 and TRBJ1-1. The CDR3 contains 12 residues. CDR1 and CDR2 from the germline V gene are SEHNR and FQNEAQ (reference sequence).

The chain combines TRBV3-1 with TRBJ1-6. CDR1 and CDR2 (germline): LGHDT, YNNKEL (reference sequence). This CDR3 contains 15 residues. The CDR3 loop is CASSQVGQGGSPLHF.

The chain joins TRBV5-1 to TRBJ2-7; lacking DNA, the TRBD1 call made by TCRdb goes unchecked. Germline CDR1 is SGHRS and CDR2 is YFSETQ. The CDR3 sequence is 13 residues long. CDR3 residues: CASSLAGGNEQYF.

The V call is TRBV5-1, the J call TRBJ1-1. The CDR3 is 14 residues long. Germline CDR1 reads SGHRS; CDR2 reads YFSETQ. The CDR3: CASSPKGAYTEAFF.

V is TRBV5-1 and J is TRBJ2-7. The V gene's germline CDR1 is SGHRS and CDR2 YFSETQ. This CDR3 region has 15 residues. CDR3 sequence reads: CASSLGSTNSYEQYF.

CDR3 in amino acids: CASSSVGLAGGLVTGELFF. This chain links TRBV11-2 with TRBJ2-2; TCRdb's D call, TRBD2, is unchecked because there is no DNA. Looked up from germline, CDR1 is SGHAT and CDR2 is FQNNGV. The length of the CDR3 is 19 residues.

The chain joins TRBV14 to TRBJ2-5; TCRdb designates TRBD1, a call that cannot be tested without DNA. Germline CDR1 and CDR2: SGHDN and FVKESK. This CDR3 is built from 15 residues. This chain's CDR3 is CASSQDTGGKETQYF.

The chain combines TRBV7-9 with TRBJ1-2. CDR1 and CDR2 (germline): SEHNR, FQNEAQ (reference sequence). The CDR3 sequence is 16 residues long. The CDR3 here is CASSSTFDTQSYGYTF.

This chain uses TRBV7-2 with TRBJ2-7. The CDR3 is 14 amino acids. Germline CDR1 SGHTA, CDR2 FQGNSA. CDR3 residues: CASSSYTLPYEQYF.

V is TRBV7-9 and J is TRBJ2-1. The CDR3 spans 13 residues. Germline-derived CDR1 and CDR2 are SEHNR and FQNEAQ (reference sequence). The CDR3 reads CASILDSYNEQFF.

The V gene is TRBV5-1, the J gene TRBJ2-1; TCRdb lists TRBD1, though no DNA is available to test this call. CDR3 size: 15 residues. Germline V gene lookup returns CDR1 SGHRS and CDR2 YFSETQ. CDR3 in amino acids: CASSPDRLGFNEQFF.

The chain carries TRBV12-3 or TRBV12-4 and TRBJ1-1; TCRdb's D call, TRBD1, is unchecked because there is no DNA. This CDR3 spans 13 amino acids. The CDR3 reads CASSLALGGEAFF.

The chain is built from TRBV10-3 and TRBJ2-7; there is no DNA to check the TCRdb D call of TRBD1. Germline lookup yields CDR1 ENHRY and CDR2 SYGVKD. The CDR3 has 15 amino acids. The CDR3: CAISPTLGAVWEQYF.

CDR3 in amino acids: CASSQDWAGWYEQYF. The chain recombines TRBV3-1 with TRBJ2-7; the D call of TRBD1 rests on TCRdb alone, since no DNA is present to check it. The CDR3 loop spans 15 amino acids. Germline values: CDR1 LGHDT, CDR2 YNNKEL (reference sequence).

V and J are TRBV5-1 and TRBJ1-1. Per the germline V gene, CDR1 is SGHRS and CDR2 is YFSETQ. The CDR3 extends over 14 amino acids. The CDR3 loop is CASSSSGAATEAFF.

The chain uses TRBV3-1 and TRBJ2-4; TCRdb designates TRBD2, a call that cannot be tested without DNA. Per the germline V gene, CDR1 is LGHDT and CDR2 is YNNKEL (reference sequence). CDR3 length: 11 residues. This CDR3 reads CASSGGDIQYF.

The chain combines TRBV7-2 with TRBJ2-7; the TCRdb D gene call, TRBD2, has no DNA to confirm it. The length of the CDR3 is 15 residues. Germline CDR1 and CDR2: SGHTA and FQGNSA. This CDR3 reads CASSPQPGLAREQYF.